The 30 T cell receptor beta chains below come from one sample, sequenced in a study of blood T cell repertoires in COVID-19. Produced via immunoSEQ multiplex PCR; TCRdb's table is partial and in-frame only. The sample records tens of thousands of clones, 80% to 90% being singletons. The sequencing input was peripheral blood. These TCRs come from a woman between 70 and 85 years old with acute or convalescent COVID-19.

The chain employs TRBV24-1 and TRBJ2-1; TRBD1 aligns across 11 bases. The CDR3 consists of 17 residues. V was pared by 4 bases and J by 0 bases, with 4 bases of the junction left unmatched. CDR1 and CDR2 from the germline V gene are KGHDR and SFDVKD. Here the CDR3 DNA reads TGTGCCACCAGTGACAGGACAGGGGGCCCCTCCTACAATGAGCAGTTCTTC. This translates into CATSDRTGGPSYNEQFF.

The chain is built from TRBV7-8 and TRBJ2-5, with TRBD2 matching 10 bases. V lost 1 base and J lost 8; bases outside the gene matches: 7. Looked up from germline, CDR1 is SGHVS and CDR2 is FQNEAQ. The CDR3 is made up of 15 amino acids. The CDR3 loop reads CASSLVRLAGETQYF. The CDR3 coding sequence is TGTGCCAGCAGCTTAGTAAGGCTAGCGGGAGAAACCCAGTACTTC.

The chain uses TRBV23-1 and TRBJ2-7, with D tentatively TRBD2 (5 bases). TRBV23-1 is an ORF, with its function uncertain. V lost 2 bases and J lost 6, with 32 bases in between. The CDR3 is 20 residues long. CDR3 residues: CASSQGGWMDLSSQRLEQYF. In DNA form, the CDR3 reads TGCGCCAGCAGTCAAGGTGGGTGGATGGACCTATCTAGCCAGAGGCTCGAGCAGTACTTC.

The CDR3 DNA reads TGCGCCAGCAGCCTTGGACAGGGGCAAGAGACCCAGTACTTC. This translates into CASSLGQGQETQYF. The chain employs TRBV10-1 and TRBJ2-5, with 9 bases matching TRBD1. From germline, CDR1 is WNHNN and CDR2 SYGVQD (reference sequence). This CDR3 region has 14 residues. Germline trimming cut 6 bases from V and 2 bases from J; bases unmatched to any gene: 4.

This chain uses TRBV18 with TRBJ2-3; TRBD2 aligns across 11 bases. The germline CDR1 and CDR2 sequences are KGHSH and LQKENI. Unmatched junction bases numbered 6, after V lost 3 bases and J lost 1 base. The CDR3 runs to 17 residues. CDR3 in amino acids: CASSPLAGGPGTDTQYF. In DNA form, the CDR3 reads TGTGCCAGCTCACCTCTAGCGGGAGGACCTGGCACAGATACGCAGTATTTT.

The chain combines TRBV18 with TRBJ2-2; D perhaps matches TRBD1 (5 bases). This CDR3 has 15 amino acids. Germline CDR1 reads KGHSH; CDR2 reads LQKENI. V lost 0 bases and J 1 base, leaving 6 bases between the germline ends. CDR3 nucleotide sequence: TGTGCCAGCTCACCACCCGGACAGAACACCGGGGAGCTGTTTTTT. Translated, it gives CASSPPGQNTGELFF.

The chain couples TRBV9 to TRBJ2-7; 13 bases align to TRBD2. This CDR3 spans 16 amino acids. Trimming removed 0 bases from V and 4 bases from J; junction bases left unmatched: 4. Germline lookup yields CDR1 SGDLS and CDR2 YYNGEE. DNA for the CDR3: TGTGCCAGCAGCGTAGCTGGGACTAGCGGGATTTACGAGCAGTACTTC. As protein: CASSVAGTSGIYEQYF.

DNA for the CDR3: TGTGCCAGCAAAGTTTCCGGGAGCTATAATTCACCCCTCCACTTT. Amino acids: CASKVSGSYNSPLHF. The chain carries TRBV27 and TRBJ1-6, with D unresolved. CDR1 is MNHEY and CDR2 is SMNVEV in the germline V gene (reference sequence). This CDR3 region has 15 residues. V lost 7 bases, J lost 3 bases, and 13 bases lay in between.

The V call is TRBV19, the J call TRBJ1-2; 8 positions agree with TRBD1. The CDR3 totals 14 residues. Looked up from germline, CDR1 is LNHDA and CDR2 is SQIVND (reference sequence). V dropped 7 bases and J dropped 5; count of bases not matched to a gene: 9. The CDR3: CASTRQGLGYGYTF. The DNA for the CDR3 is TGTGCCAGTACCCGACAGGGGTTAGGGTATGGCTACACCTTC.

The CDR3 nucleotides read TGTGCCAGCAGATCGGCGACAGGGGTTTATAATTCACCCCTCCACTTT. Amino acids: CASRSATGVYNSPLHF. V is TRBV28 and J is TRBJ1-6; TRBD1 agrees at 8 bases. Unmatched junction bases numbered 8, after V lost 6 bases and J lost 4 bases. Germline assignment: CDR1 MDHEN and CDR2 SYDVKM. The CDR3 has 16 amino acids.

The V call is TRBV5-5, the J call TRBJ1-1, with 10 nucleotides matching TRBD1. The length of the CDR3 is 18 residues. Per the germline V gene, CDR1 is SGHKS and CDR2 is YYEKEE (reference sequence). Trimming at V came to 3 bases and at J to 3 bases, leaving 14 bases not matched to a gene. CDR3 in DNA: TGTGCCAGCAGCTCCAGACAGGGGGCTAAGTTAGGGGACACTGAAGCTTTCTTT. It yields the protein CASSSRQGAKLGDTEAFF.

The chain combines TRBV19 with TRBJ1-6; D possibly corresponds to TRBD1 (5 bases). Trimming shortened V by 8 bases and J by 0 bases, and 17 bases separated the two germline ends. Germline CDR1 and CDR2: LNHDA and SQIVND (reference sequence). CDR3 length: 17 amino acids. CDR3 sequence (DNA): TGTGCCAGTTCCCCCGGACATTCGAGCTCCTATAATTCACCCCTCCACTTT. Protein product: CASSPGHSSSYNSPLHF.

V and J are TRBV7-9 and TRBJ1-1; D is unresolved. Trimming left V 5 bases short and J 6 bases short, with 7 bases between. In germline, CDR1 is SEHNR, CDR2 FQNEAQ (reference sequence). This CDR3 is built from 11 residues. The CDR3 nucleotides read TGTGCCAGCAGCGGGAGGTCTGAAGCTTTCTTT. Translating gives CASSGRSEAFF.

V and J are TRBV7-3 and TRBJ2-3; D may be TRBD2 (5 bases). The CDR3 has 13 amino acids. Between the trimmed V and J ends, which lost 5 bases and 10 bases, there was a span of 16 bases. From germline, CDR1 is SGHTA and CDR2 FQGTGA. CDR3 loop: CASSPGLDRAQYF. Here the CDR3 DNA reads TGTGCCAGCAGCCCCGGACTCGATCGAGCGCAGTATTTT.

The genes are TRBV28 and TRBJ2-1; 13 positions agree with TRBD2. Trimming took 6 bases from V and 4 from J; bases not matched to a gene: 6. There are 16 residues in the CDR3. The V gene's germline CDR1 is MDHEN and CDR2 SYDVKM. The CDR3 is CASSPATSGGYNEQFF. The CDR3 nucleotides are TGTGCCAGCAGCCCGGCGACTAGCGGGGGGTACAATGAGCAGTTCTTC.

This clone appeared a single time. The DNA for the CDR3 is TGTGCCAGCAGTGATCGGCAGGGTAATGAAAAACTGTTTTTT. Translation: CASSDRQGNEKLFF. J is TRBJ1-4 and V is TRBV2, with D perhaps matching TRBD1 (5 bases). The CDR3 consists of 14 residues. Germline V lookup: CDR1 SNHLY, CDR2 FYNNEI. Trimming took 3 bases from V and 4 from J, leaving 9 bases between them.

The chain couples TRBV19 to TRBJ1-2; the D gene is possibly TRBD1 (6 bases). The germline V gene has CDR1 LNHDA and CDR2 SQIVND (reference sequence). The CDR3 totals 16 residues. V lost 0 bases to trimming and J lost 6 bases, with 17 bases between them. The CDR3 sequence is CASSIDLEAGANGYTF. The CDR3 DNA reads TGTGCCAGTAGTATAGATCTTGAAGCGGGGGCTAATGGCTACACCTTC.

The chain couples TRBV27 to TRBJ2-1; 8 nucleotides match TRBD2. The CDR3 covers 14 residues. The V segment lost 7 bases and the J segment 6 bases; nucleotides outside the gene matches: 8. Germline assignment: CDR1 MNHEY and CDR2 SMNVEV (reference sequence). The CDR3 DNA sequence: TGTGCCAGCACACCAGCGGGAGTCTCCAATGAGCAGTTCTTC. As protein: CASTPAGVSNEQFF.

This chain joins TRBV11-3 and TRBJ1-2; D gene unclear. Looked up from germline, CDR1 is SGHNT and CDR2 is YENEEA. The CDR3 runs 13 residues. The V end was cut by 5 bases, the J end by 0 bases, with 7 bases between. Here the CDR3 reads CASSPLANYGYTF. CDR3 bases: TGTGCCAGCAGCCCCCTAGCTAACTATGGCTACACCTTC.

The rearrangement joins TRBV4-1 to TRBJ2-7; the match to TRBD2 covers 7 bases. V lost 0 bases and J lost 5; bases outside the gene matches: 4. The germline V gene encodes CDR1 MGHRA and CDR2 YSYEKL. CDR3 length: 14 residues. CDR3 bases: TGCGCCAGCAGCCAAGAGGCAGGGAGGGACGAGCAGTACTTC. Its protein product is CASSQEAGRDEQYF.

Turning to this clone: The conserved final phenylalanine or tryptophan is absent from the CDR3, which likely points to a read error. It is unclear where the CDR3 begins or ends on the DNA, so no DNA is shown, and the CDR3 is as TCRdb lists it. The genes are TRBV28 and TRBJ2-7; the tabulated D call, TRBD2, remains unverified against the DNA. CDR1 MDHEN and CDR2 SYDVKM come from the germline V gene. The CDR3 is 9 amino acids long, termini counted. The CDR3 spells CASRSPYVS.

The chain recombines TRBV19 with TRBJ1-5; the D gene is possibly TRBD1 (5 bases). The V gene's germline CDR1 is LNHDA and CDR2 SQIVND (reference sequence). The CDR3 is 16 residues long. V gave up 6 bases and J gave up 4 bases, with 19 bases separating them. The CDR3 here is CASSNKGLSWNQPQHF. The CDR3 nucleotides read TGTGCCAGTAGCAATAAGGGACTGTCTTGGAATCAGCCCCAGCATTTT.

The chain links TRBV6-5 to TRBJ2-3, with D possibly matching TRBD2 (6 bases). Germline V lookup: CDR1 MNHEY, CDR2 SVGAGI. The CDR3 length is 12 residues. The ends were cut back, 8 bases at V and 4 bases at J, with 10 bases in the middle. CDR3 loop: CASGTEPDTQYF. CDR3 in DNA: TGTGCCAGCGGGACTGAACCAGATACGCAGTATTTT.

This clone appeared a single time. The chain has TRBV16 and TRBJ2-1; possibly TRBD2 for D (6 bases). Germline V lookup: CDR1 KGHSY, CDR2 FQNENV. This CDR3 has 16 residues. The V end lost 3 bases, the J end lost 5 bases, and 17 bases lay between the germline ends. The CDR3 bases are TGTGCCAGCAGCCAGCTAGGTAGCAGGGAGGACAATGAGCAGTTCTTC. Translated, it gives CASSQLGSREDNEQFF.

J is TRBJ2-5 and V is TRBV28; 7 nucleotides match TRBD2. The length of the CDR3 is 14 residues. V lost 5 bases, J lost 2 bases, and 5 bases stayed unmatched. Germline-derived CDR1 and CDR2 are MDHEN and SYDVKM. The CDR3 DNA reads TGTGCCAGCAGTAGAGCGGGGCCGCAAGAGACCCAGTACTTC. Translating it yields CASSRAGPQETQYF.

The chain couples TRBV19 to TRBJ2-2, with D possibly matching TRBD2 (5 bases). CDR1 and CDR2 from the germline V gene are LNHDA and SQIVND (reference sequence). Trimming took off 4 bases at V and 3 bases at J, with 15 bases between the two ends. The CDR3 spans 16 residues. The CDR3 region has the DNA TGTGCCAGTAGTACCCCCGGAGGTGCCGACACCGGGGAGCTGTTTTTT. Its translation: CASSTPGGADTGELFF.

The CDR3 is CASSYSLAGGPRERTQYF. In DNA, the CDR3 is TGTGCCAGCAGTTACTCGTTGGCGGGAGGGCCCCGCGAGCGGACCCAGTACTTC. This chain links TRBV6-2 or TRBV6-3 with TRBJ2-5, with 9 nucleotides matching TRBD2. The germline gives CDR1 MNHEY, CDR2 SVGEGT. The V gene end was trimmed by 0 bases and the J gene end by 7 bases; junction bases not matched to a gene: 15. This CDR3 region has 18 residues.

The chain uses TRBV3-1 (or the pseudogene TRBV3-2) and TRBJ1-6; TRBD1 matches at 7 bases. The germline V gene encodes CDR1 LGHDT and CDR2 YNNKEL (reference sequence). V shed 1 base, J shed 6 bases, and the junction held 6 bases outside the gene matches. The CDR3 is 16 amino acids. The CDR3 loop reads CASSQGSGQRNSPLHF. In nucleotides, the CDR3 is TGTGCCAGCAGCCAAGGTTCGGGACAGCGTAATTCACCCCTCCACTTT.

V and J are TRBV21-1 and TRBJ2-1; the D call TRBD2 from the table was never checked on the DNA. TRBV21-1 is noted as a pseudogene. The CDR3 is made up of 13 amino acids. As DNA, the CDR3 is TGTGCCAGCAGCAAAGGAGGAGGTTGTAAGCAGTTCTTC. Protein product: CASSKGGGCKQFF.

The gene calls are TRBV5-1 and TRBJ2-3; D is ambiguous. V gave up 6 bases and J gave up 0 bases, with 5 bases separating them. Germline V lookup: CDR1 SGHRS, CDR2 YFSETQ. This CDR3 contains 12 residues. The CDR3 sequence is CASTQSTDTQYF. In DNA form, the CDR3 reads TGCGCCAGCACCCAGAGCACAGATACGCAGTATTTT.